These 10 T cell receptor beta chains originate from one sample sequenced in a study of early T cells in non-severe SARS-CoV-2 infection. MiXCR was run by TCRdb on the 5' RACE reads, yielding one entry per CDR3 protein. The data hold about 22,000 distinct CDR3 sequences, with approximately 4.4% observed a single time. Sequencing was performed on whole blood. Source of these receptors: an adult who was a healthcare worker with PCR-confirmed SARS-CoV-2 infection or an uninfected control (not recorded which).

Ten or more counts support this clonotype. V usage is TRBV28 and J usage is TRBJ1-2; D ambiguous. The V end lost 5 bases, the J end lost 7 bases, and 17 bases lay between the germline ends. Germline V CDR1 and CDR2: MDHEN, SYDVKM. This CDR3 region has 14 residues. CDR3 DNA sequence: TGTGCCAGCAGTCGAGAGGGCCAACTCGGTGGCTACACCTTC. It is translated as CASSREGQLGGYTF.

This clonotype appeared many times. This rearrangement joins TRBV27 to TRBJ2-7, with D unresolved. In germline, CDR1 is MNHEY, CDR2 SMNVEV (reference sequence). The CDR3 length is 15 residues. V lost 4 bases, J lost 5 bases, and 18 bases lay in between. Written as DNA, the CDR3 is TGTGCCAGCAGTTCAACAAGGGCTTTCTACGACGAGCAGTACTTC. Protein: CASSSTRAFYDEQYF.

This clonotype was seen once. This sequence joins TRBV5-1 and TRBJ1-1; D ambiguous. Trimming left V 2 bases short and J 1 base short, with 9 bases between. Germline assignment: CDR1 SGHRS and CDR2 YFSETQ. There are 14 residues in the CDR3. The CDR3 DNA sequence: TGCGCCAGCAGCTTCTATGACGGGAACACTGAAGCTTTCTTT. Its protein product is CASSFYDGNTEAFF.

Ten or more counts support this clonotype. V usage is TRBV6-1 and J usage is TRBJ1-2, with 7 bases identical to TRBD1. V lost 3 bases to trimming and J lost 4 bases; unmatched junction nucleotides: 5. CDR3 length: 14 residues. In germline, CDR1 is MNHNS, CDR2 SASEGT. CDR3 sequence reads: CASSEADRRYGYTF. For the CDR3, the DNA is TGTGCCAGCAGTGAGGCGGACAGGCGCTATGGCTACACCTTC.

The V call is TRBV13, the J call TRBJ2-1, with 8 bases aligning to TRBD2. The J segment lost 7 bases and the V segment lost 5 bases, leaving 10 bases of the junction unmatched. This CDR3 comprises 15 residues. CDR1 and CDR2 from the germline V gene are PRHDT and FYEKMQ (reference sequence). This CDR3 is CASSIATSEENEQFF. The CDR3 nucleotides read TGTGCCAGCAGCATCGCGACTAGCGAGGAGAATGAGCAGTTCTTC.

The gene calls are TRBV7-6 and TRBJ1-5; perhaps TRBD1 as D (5 bases). The CDR3 sequence is 15 residues long. Trimming pared 0 bases from V and 7 bases from J, leaving 13 bases between. Per the germline V gene, CDR1 is SGHVS and CDR2 is FNYEAQ. CDR3 sequence: CASSLAEGFGQPQHF. DNA for the CDR3: TGTGCCAGCAGCTTAGCCGAGGGGTTTGGGCAGCCCCAGCATTTT.

The rearrangement joins TRBV12-5 to TRBJ2-5, with D hard to call. The CDR3 length is 13 residues. V was trimmed by 4 bases and J by 0 bases, leaving 6 bases between them. CDR1 and CDR2 (germline): LGHNT, FRNRAP. CDR3 coding DNA: TGTGCTAGTGGTTCCCCTGACCAAGAGACCCAGTACTTC. Amino acids: CASGSPDQETQYF.

This clonotype occurred many times. The chain couples TRBV6-2 or TRBV6-3 to TRBJ1-2; a weak D match, TRBD1 (6 bases). In germline, CDR1 is MNHEY, CDR2 SVGEGT. This CDR3 has 13 amino acids. Trimming took 8 bases from V and 4 from J, leaving 14 bases between them. The CDR3 loop is CASRTRGGYGYTF. CDR3 bases: TGTGCCAGCCGGACCAGGGGTGGCTATGGCTACACCTTC.

About this clonotype itself: A much bigger clone sits one base away, suggesting this may be a read error. The genes are TRBV7-3 and TRBJ2-3; tentatively, D is TRBD1 or TRBD2 (5 bases each). The V end lost 5 bases, the J end lost 7 bases, and 16 bases lay between the germline ends. CDR1 and CDR2 (germline): SGHTA, FQGTGA. There are 14 residues in the CDR3. The CDR3 DNA sequence: TGTGCCAGCAGCCAAGACAGCGGCCCAAATACGCAGTATTTT. Protein: CASSQDSGPNTQYF. The variable domain in full, completed from reference TRBV7-3 and TRBJ2-3, reads GAGVSQTPSNKVTEKGKYVELRCDPISGHTALYWYRQSLGQGPEFLIYFQGTGAADDSGLPNDRFFAVRPEGSVSTLKIQRTERGDSAVYLCASSQDSGPNTQYFGPGTRLTVL.

This chain connects TRBV20-1 to TRBJ2-1, with 7 positions matching TRBD2. Trimming at V came to 3 bases and at J to 11 bases, leaving 13 bases not matched to a gene. This CDR3 spans 14 amino acids. From germline, CDR1 is DFQATT and CDR2 SNEGSKA (reference sequence). CDR3 sequence: CSASVGAGLDKQFF. The CDR3 region has the DNA TGCAGTGCTAGCGTAGGAGCGGGACTCGACAAGCAGTTCTTC.